Included here is one T cell receptor (beta chain) sequence, with context. The antigen is undetermined. This specimen belongs to a study of neoadjuvant anti-PD-1 for oral cavity cancer. The germline gives CDR1 LNHDA, CDR2 SQIVND (reference sequence). This CDR3 region has 12 residues. With 2 bases removed from V and 0 bases from J, the gap between germline ends came to 0 bases. This table comes from immunoSEQ multiplex PCR, and its TCRdb copy is limited to in-frame clones, with some not included. In the table there are approximately 67,000 clones, more than 70% of which are singletons. Study results and caveats: TCR analyses covered only three patients per response group.

Patients were newly diagnosed with stage II-IVA oral cavity squamous cell carcinoma without prior systemic or radiation treatment. Cohort: HPV-negative, locally advanced oral cavity squamous cell carcinoma patients. No culture or expansion preceded analysis of these blood cells. This chain connects TRBV19 to TRBJ2-3; D is uncertain. The sequenced sample was PBMCs, obtained before nivolumab (anti-PD-1) treatment. This receptor was identified in a person aged 35 to 85 with oral cavity squamous cell carcinoma. CDR3 sequence: CASSISTDTQYF. The CDR3, as DNA: TGTGCCAGTAGTATAAGCACAGATACGCAGTATTTT.